This T cell receptor (beta chain) was obtained from a study of T cell responses to AZD1222 COVID-19 vaccine. The repertoire was sequenced with immunoSEQ multiplex PCR; TCRdb's copy has only in-frame clones and lacks some. This table has 150,000 or so clones, about 86% appearing once. As to this clone: What it binds is not known.

Trimming at V came to 4 bases and at J to 4 bases, leaving 10 bases not matched to a gene. This CDR3 has 16 residues. The germline gives CDR1 SGHVS, CDR2 FQNEAQ. Notes on the study in general: Among those given AZD1222, only five or six were seropositive at baseline. Females outnumbered males among donors, who were mostly white British; clonal diversity was possibly underestimated.

The J gene is TRBJ1-2, the V gene TRBV7-8; 9 nucleotides match TRBD1. The sample here was peripheral blood, taken on day 0 of MenACWY control vaccination. The TCR originated in an adult in good health. CDR3 in DNA: TGTGCCAGCAGCTCCCTCGGGACAGGGCTTCTCTATGGCTACACCTTC. Its protein is CASSSLGTGLLYGYTF. Together with reference TRBV7-8 and TRBJ1-2, the CDR3 gives the full variable domain: GAGVSQSPRYKVAKRGQDVALRCDPISGHVSLFWYQQALGQGPEFLTYFQNEAQLDKSGLPSDRFFAERPEGSVSTLKIQRTQQEDSAVYLCASSSLGTGLLYGYTFGSGTRLTVV.